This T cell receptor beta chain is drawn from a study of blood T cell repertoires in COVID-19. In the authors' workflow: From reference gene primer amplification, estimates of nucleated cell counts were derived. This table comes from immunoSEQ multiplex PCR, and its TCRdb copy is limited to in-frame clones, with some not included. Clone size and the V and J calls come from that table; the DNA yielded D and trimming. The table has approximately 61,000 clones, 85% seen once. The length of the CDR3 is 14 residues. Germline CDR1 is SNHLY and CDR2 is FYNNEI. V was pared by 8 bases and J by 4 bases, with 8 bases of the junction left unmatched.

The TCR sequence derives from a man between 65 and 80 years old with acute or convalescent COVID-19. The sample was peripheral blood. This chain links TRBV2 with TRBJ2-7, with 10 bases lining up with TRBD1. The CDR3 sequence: CASREWDRGYEQYF. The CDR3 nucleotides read TGTGCCAGCCGCGAATGGGACAGGGGATACGAGCAGTACTTC.